This TCR beta chain was captured by sequencing in a study of T-cell reconstitution after alpha-beta-depleted transplantation in children. General study results and limits: At the one-year point after transplant, T-cell counts and TCRbeta diversity were found to come mostly from T cells that had been newly produced. Some patients' high day-60 TCRbeta diversity was attributed to recipient cells surviving conditioning.

This clonotype was picked up many times. The target antigen is unknown. The CDR3 spans 13 residues. V was shortened by 3 bases and J by 3 bases, with 5 bases between the two germline ends. Preparation of the TCRbeta library was carried out with unique molecular identifiers. TCRdb processed the PCR reads anew with MiXCR; each CDR3 protein has one entry. This repertoire shows approximately 800,000 distinct CDR3 sequences, roughly 15% found once; its top ten account for about 4.6%. Here the sequenced sample was PBMCs, mostly from graft donor cells, taken 360 days after TCRalphabeta/CD19-depleted stem cell transplant. V gene TRBV12-3 or TRBV12-4 combines with J gene TRBJ2-2; D is ambiguous. The sequence was collected from a male patient aged 10 to 17 who had a stem cell transplant for acute lymphoblastic leukemia, so the T cells may come from the graft donor. DNA of the CDR3: TGTGCCAGCAGTTTGGCGGACACCGGGGAGCTGTTTTTT. Translated, it gives CASSLADTGELFF.